Each of the 12 T cell receptor beta chains below was sequenced from the same sample in a study of blood T cell repertoires in COVID-19. Using immunoSEQ multiplex PCR, the repertoire was profiled, and TCRdb retains in-frame clones only, with some absent. The repertoire holds approximately 240,000 clones, about 85% seen once, with 9.5% to 15% in the top ten. Sequencing was performed on peripheral blood. The receptor source for this set is a woman aged 18-29 years who had recovered from COVID-19.

This clone was seen only once. This chain uses TRBV29-1 with TRBJ2-3; D is perhaps TRBD1 (6 bases). V gave up 0 bases and J gave up 2 bases, with 12 bases separating them. This CDR3 has 15 amino acids. Germline V lookup: CDR1 SQVTM, CDR2 ANQGSEA. CDR3 amino acids: CSVEDQGTLTDTQYF. In nucleotides, the CDR3 is TGCAGCGTTGAAGATCAAGGGACACTCACAGATACGCAGTATTTT.

The chain links TRBV10-1 to TRBJ2-1; 11 positions agree with TRBD2. The V and J ends lost 2 bases and 6 bases, in that order; junction bases with no gene match: 3. Per the germline V gene, CDR1 is WNHNN and CDR2 is SYGVQD (reference sequence). The CDR3 is 15 amino acids. The CDR3 reads CASSERLAGFNEQFF. Here the CDR3 DNA reads TGCGCCAGCAGTGAGCGACTAGCGGGGTTCAATGAGCAGTTCTTC.

The chain carries TRBV4-2 and TRBJ1-1, with no clear D. V was pared by 1 base and J by 1 base, with 7 bases between. This CDR3 spans 14 amino acids. Germline V lookup: CDR1 LGHNA, CDR2 YNFKEQ. DNA for the CDR3: TGTGCCAGCAGCCAAGGTGGTAGGAACACTGAAGCTTTCTTT. Protein: CASSQGGRNTEAFF.

This chain joins TRBV16 and TRBJ2-2; no reliable D call. Trimming shortened V by 2 bases and J by 6 bases, and 7 bases separated the two germline ends. The CDR3 sequence is 13 residues long. Germline CDR1 is KGHSY and CDR2 is FQNENV. Here the CDR3 reads CASSQLGSGELFF. The DNA of the CDR3 is TGTGCCAGCAGCCAACTAGGCTCCGGGGAGCTGTTTTTT.

The V gene is TRBV24-1, the J gene TRBJ2-1, with 9 bases aligning to TRBD2. The CDR3 runs 15 residues. Trimming cost V 6 bases and J 0 bases; bases outside gene matches: 2. CDR1 is KGHDR and CDR2 is SFDVKD in the germline V gene. This chain's CDR3 is CATSRSGSSYNEQFF. CDR3 coding DNA: TGTGCCACCAGTCGTAGCGGGAGCTCCTACAATGAGCAGTTCTTC.

This rearrangement joins TRBV30 to TRBJ1-1; 8 bases agree with TRBD1. The CDR3 has 13 amino acids. The V segment lost 2 bases and the J segment 4 bases; nucleotides outside the gene matches: 3. Germline-derived CDR1 and CDR2 are GTSNPN and SVGIG (reference sequence). The CDR3 region has the DNA TGTGCCTGGAGTAAGGACAGGGTCACTGAAGCTTTCTTT. It translates to CAWSKDRVTEAFF.

V gene TRBV11-2 combines with J gene TRBJ2-1; 11 nucleotides match TRBD2. Trimming took 1 base from V and 2 from J; bases not matched to a gene: 4. The CDR3 runs to 17 residues. Germline CDR1 reads SGHAT; CDR2 reads FQNNGV. The CDR3 loop is CASSLGIAGGTYNEQFF. The CDR3 coding sequence is TGTGCCAGCAGCTTAGGGATAGCGGGAGGGACCTACAATGAGCAGTTCTTC.

This sequence joins TRBV18 and TRBJ2-2; 10 bases agree with TRBD2. After removal of 4 bases from V and 5 bases from J, the junction contained 7 bases not matched to a gene. CDR1 KGHSH and CDR2 LQKENI come from the germline V gene. CDR3 length: 16 residues. The CDR3 region has the DNA TGTGCCAGCTCACGACGACTAGCGGGTGCAACCGGGGAGCTGTTTTTT. This codes for CASSRRLAGATGELFF.

This chain joins TRBV10-3 and TRBJ1-2, with D perhaps TRBD1 (5 bases). The CDR3 loop spans 15 amino acids. The germline gives CDR1 ENHRY, CDR2 SYGVKD. V lost 4 bases and J lost 3, with 15 bases in between. The CDR3 nucleotides are TGTGCCATCAGTGCGGGGGTAGGAACCTACTATGGCTACACCTTC. It translates to CAISAGVGTYYGYTF.

This clone appeared once. The chain combines TRBV14 with TRBJ2-1; TRBD1 agrees at 7 bases. From germline, CDR1 is SGHDN and CDR2 FVKESK. Trimming took 2 bases from V and 1 from J; bases not matched to a gene: 8. This CDR3 has 17 amino acids. The CDR3: CASSQPPRQGSYNEQFF. The CDR3 DNA follows: TGTGCCAGCAGCCAACCGCCCCGACAGGGATCCTACAATGAGCAGTTCTTC.

The CDR3 here is CASSPPTSGTYEQYF. CDR3 in DNA: TGCGCCAGCAGCCCACCGACTAGCGGGACCTACGAGCAGTACTTC. The genes are TRBV4-1 and TRBJ2-7; 11 bases are shared with TRBD2. This CDR3 has 15 amino acids. CDR1 and CDR2 (germline): MGHRA, YSYEKL. J gave up 2 bases and V 4 bases, and 4 bases lay outside the gene matches.

The chain has TRBV27 and TRBJ1-5; D unclear. Germline loops: CDR1 MNHEY, CDR2 SMNVEV (reference sequence). Trimming removed 0 bases from V and 4 bases from J, with 4 bases in between. This CDR3 is 13 amino acids long. CDR3 sequence reads: CASSLSGNQPQHF. The DNA of the CDR3 is TGTGCCAGCAGTTTATCCGGGAATCAGCCCCAGCATTTT.